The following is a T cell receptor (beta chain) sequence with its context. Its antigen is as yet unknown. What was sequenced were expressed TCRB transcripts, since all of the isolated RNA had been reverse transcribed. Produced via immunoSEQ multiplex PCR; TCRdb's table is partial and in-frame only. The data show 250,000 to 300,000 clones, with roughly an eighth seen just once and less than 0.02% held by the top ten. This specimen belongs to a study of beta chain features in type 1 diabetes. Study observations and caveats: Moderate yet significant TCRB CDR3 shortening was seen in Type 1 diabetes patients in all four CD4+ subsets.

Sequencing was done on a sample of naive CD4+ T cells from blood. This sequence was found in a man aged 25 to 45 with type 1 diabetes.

The CDR3 spells CSVEDARSYEQYF. DNA for the CDR3: TGCAGCGTTGAAGATGCAAGGAGCTACGAGCAGTACTTC. The genes are TRBV29-1 and TRBJ2-5; unclear D gene. The last part of the DNA fits TRBJ2-7 better; the J call may be wrong. Germline V gene data show CDR1 as SQVTM and CDR2 as ANQGSEA. There are 13 residues in the CDR3.